The entry below describes one T cell receptor (beta chain). The data originate from a study of T cells expressing NK-cell markers. TCRdb reanalyzed the 5' RACE reads and collapses them to one entry per CDR3 protein, without DNA. The record lists 500,000 to 700,000 distinct CDR3 sequences, of which the ten most abundant hold about 3.6%. The origin of this receptor is a man aged 18 to 29 in good health. Sequencing was carried out using blood T cells: a sorted CD56 or NKG2C T cell subset, CD4+ or CD8+ T cells, or bulk PBMC T cells (not recorded which).

The CDR3 region is CASSSRMGQGSEQYF. The chain recombines TRBV12-3 or TRBV12-4 with TRBJ2-7; absent DNA, TCRdb's TRBD1 call cannot be checked. The CDR3 length is 15 residues.